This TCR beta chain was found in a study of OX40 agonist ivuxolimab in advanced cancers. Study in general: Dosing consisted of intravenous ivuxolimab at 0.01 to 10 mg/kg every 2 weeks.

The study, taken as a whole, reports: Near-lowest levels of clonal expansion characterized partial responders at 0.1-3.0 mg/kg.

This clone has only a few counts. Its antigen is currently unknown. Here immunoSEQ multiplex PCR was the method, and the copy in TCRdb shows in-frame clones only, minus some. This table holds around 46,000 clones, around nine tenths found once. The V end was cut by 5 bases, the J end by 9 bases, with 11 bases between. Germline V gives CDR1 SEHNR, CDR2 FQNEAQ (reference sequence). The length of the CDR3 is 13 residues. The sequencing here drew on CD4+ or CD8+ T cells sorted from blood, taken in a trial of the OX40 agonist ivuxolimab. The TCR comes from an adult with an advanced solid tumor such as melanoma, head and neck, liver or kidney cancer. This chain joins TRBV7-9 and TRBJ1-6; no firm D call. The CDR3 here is CASSPDLGSPLHF. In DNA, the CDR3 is TGTGCCAGCAGCCCCGATCTGGGTTCACCCCTCCACTTT. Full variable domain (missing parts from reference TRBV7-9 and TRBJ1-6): DTGVSQNPRHKITKRGQNVTFRCDPISEHNRLYWYRQTLGQGPEFLTYFQNEAQLEKSRLLSDRFSAERPKGSFSTLEIQRTEQGDSAMYLCASSPDLGSPLHFGNGTRLTVT.